The present TCR beta chain was sequenced within a study of blood T cell repertoires in COVID-19. The germline V gene encodes CDR1 SEHNR and CDR2 FQNEAQ (reference sequence). There are 15 residues in the CDR3. J gave up 5 bases and V 4 bases, and 5 bases lay outside the gene matches. As handled by the study authors: Estimation of nucleated cell counts was performed using reference gene primer amplification. Using immunoSEQ multiplex PCR, the repertoire was profiled, and TCRdb retains in-frame clones only, with some absent. The DNA was the basis for D and trimming; V, J and clone size are from that table. In the table there are hundreds of thousands of clones, roughly nine tenths of which are singletons.

The sequence came from a woman aged 45-59 years with acute or convalescent COVID-19. The sequenced sample consisted of peripheral blood. The rearrangement joins TRBV7-9 to TRBJ2-5; 12 bases agree with TRBD1. This CDR3 is CASSSGQGARETQYF. For the CDR3, the DNA is TGTGCCAGCAGCTCGGGACAGGGGGCGCGGGAGACCCAGTACTTC.